This entry describes one T cell receptor beta chain. Profiled with immunoSEQ multiplex PCR; TCRdb holds only in-frame clones, not every one. The data contain approximately 170,000 clones, roughly nine tenths of them seen just once; the ten biggest clones take up approximately 24%. The sample originates from a study of blood T cell repertoires in COVID-19. The V gene end was trimmed by 0 bases and the J gene end by 3 bases; junction bases not matched to a gene: 7. This CDR3 region has 17 residues. The germline V gene has CDR1 GTSNPN and CDR2 SVGIG (reference sequence). The chain is built from TRBV30 and TRBJ1-4; 10 bases line up with TRBD1. The clonotype was recovered from a man between 60 and 75 years old with acute or convalescent COVID-19. Sequencing was done on a sample of peripheral blood. In nucleotides, the CDR3 is TGTGCCTGGAGTGTACTGACAGGGGGCTTATCTAATGAAAAACTGTTTTTT. Translation gives CAWSVLTGGLSNEKLFF.